This T cell receptor (beta chain) appears in the sequencing data of a study of patients and donors after allogeneic stem cell transplantation. Germline CDR1 and CDR2: SGHTA and FQGNSA. This CDR3 is 17 amino acids long. The V segment lost 1 base and the J segment 7 bases; nucleotides outside the gene matches: 10. This clonotype was seen more than once but under ten times. TCRdb ran MiXCR on the RT-PCR reads and lists one entry per CDR3 protein. The table lists about a million distinct CDR3 sequences, 18% of them singletons. The gene calls are TRBV7-2 and TRBJ2-7; 13 positions match TRBD2. The clonotype comes from a human donor who was either an allogeneic HSCT recipient or a stem cell or donor lymphocyte infusion donor (not recorded which). It is not recorded whose cells these are; they may come from a transplant donor. Sequencing was performed on blood, either unsorted or a sorted T cell fraction (not recorded which). The CDR3 region is CASSLDQGTSGVREQYF. The CDR3 region has the DNA TGTGCCAGCAGCTTAGACCAAGGGACTAGCGGGGTACGTGAGCAGTACTTC.